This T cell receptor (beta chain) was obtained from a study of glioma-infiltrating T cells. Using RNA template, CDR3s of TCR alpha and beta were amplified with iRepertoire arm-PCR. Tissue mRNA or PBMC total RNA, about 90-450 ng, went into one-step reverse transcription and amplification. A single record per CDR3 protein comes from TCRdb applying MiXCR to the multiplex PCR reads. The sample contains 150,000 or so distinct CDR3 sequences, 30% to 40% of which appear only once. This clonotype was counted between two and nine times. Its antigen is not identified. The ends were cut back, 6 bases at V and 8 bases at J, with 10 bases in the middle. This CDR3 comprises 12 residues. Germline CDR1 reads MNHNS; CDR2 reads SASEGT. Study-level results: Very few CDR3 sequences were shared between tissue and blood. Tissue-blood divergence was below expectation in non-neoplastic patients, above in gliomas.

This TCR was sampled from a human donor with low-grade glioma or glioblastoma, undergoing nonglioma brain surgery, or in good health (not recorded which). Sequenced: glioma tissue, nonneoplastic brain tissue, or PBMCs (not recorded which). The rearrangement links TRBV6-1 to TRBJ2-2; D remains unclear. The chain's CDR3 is CASRADRGELFF. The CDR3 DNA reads TGTGCCAGCAGGGCCGATCGAGGGGAGCTGTTTTTT.